The present T cell receptor beta chain was sequenced within a study of identical twins. Findings and limits, study-wide: Zero-insertion analyses might be partly confounded by invariant T cells like MAIT and iNKT.

This clonotype was observed once. Its antigen is currently unknown. The length of the CDR3 is 17 residues. Germline trimming cut 1 base from V and 4 bases from J; bases unmatched to any gene: 5. Looked up from germline, CDR1 is SGHTA and CDR2 is FQGNSA. TCRdb re-derived calls from the 5' RACE reads in MiXCR, one entry per CDR3 protein. The repertoire holds roughly 770,000 distinct CDR3 sequences, around a sixth seen once, with roughly 14% in the top ten. This sample was shared with a second study, whose subject was T cells expressing NK-cell markers.

The specimen sequenced was PBMCs. The chain joins TRBV7-2 to TRBJ2-2; 11 positions agree with TRBD1. The sequence came from a woman between 18 and 30 years old in good health. DNA for the CDR3: TGTGCCAGCAGCTTAGGCTTCGGACAGGGGGCCACCGGGGAGCTGTTTTTT. Amino acids: CASSLGFGQGATGELFF.